The clone carrying this T cell receptor beta chain has more than one count but fewer than ten. The antigen is not known. Trimming cost V 7 bases and J 3 bases; bases outside gene matches: 7. Per the germline V gene, CDR1 is MDHEN and CDR2 is SYDVKM. This CDR3 is built from 14 residues. This specimen comes from a study of human T cells and chemical hapten exposure. In the study overall: Diphenylcyclopropenone doses were given weekly to the scalps of patients across the approximately 24-week study. Findings of the study overall: The study found expanded TCRs formed significantly more large CDR3 similarity clusters than controls. TCRs above 1 in 1000 frequency stayed constant with DPC sensitization.

Time point reported: patch test 1, 2 weeks after DPC sensitization. Indicated treatment: therapeutic diphenylcyclopropenone sensitization with weekly scalp DPC. Before extraction, the whole blood was not fractionated, and total RNA was taken from it. One entry per CDR3 protein, called by TCRdb with MiXCR from the RACE reads. Seen here are 300,000 to 400,000 distinct CDR3 sequences, around 7% observed once, and the top ten hold 7.5% to 9%. The TCR was taken from a woman under 30 with alopecia areata. Some clones in this sample may be carry-over from other donors' samples. The sample in question was whole blood, obtained in connection with sensitization to the hapten diphenylcyclopropenone (DPC). The V gene is TRBV28, the J gene TRBJ2-7, with TRBD2 identical over 9 bases. In DNA, the CDR3 is TGTGCCAGCACCGGCCATAGCGGGGGCTACGAGCAGTACTTC. Amino acids: CASTGHSGGYEQYF.